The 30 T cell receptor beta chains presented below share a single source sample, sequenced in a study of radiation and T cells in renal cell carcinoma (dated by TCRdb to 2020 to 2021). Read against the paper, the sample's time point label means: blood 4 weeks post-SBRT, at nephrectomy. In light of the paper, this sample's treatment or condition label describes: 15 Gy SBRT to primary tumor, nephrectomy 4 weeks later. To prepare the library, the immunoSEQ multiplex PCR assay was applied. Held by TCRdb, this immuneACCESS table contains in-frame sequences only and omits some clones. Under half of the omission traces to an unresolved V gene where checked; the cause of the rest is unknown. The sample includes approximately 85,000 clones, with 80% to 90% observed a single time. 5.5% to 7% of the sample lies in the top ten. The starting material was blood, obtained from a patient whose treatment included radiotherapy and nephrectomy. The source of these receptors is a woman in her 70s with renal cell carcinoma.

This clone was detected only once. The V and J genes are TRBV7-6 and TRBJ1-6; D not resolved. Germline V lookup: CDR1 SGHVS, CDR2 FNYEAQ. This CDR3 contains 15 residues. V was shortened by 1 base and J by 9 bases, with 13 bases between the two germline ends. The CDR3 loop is CASSLVHLGGSPLHF. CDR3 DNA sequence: TGTGCCAGCAGCTTAGTGCACCTAGGTGGTTCACCCCTCCACTTT. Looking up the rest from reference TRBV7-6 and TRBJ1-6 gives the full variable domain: GAGVSQSPRYKVTKRGQDVALRCDPISGHVSLYWYRQALGQGPEFLTYFNYEAQQDKSGLPNDRFSAERPEGSISTLTIQRTEQRDSAMYRCASSLVHLGGSPLHFGNGTRLTVT.

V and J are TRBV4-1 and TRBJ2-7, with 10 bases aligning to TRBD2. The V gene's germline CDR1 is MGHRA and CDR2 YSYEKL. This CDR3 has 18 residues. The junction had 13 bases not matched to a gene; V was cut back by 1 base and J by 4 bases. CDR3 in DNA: TGCGCCAGCAGCCAAGCCCAAACTAGCGGGGTGTTGGTTTACGAGCAGTACTTC. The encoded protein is CASSQAQTSGVLVYEQYF.

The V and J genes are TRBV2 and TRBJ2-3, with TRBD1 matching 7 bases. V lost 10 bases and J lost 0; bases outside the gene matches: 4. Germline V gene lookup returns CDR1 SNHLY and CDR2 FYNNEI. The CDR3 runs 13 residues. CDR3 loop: CATRTGSTDTQYF. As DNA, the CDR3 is TGTGCCACGAGGACAGGAAGCACAGATACGCAGTATTTT.

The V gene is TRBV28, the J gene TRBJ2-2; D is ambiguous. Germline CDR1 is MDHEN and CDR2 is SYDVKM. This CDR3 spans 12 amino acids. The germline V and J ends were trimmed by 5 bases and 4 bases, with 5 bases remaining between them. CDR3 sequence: CASSPRTGELFF. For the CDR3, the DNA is TGTGCCAGCAGTCCCCGCACCGGGGAGCTGTTTTTT.

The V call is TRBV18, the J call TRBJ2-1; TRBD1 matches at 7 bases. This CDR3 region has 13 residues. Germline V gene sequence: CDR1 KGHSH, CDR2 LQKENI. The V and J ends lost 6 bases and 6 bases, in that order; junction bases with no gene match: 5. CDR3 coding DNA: TGTGCCAGCTCGGGACAGACTCCCAATGAGCAGTTCTTC. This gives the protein CASSGQTPNEQFF.

As DNA, the CDR3 is TGTGCCAGTAGTCTCGTCCAGGGAAATGGCTACACCTTC. Protein product: CASSLVQGNGYTF. The chain uses TRBV19 and TRBJ1-2, with D possibly TRBD1 on 5 matching bases. The CDR3 totals 13 residues. V lost 5 bases and J 6 bases, leaving 13 bases between the germline ends. In germline, CDR1 is LNHDA, CDR2 SQIVND (reference sequence).

The CDR3 DNA is TGCGCCAGCAGCCAAGAGGCGGCAGGGGATGGCTACACCTTC. Its translation is CASSQEAAGDGYTF. The chain couples TRBV4-3 to TRBJ1-2, with a weak D call TRBD1 (6 bases). Germline CDR1 and CDR2: LGHNA and YSLEER. The CDR3 contains 14 residues. V lost 0 bases, J lost 6 bases, and 11 bases lay in between.

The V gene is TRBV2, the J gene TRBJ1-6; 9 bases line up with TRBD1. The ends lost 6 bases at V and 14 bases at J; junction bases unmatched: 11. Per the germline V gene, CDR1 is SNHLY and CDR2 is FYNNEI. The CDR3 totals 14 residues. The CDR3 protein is CASSQDRGKGTLHF. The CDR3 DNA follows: TGTGCCAGCAGCCAAGACAGGGGGAAGGGGACCCTCCACTTT.

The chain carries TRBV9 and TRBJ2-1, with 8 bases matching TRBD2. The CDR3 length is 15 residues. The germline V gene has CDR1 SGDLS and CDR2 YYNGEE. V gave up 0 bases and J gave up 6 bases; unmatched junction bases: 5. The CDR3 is CASSVAGGQVNEQFF. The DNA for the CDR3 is TGTGCCAGCAGCGTAGCGGGGGGGCAGGTCAATGAGCAGTTCTTC.

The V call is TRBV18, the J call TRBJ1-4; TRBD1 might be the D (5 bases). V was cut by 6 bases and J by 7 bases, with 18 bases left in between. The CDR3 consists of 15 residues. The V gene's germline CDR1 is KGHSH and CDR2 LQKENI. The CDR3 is CASSGQGPMGEKLFF. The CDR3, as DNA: TGTGCCAGCTCGGGGCAGGGCCCCATGGGTGAAAAACTGTTTTTT.

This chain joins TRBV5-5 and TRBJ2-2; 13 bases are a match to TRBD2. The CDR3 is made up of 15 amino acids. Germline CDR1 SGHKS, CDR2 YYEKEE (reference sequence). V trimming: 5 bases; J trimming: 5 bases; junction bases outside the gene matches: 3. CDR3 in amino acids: CASRPGLAGTGELFF. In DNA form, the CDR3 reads TGTGCCAGCAGACCGGGACTAGCGGGGACCGGGGAGCTGTTTTTT.

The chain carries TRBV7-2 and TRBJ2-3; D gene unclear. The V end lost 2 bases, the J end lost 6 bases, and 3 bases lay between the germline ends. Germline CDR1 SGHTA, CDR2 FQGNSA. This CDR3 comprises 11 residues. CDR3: CASSLRDTQYF. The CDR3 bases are TGTGCCAGCAGCTTAAGGGATACGCAGTATTTT.

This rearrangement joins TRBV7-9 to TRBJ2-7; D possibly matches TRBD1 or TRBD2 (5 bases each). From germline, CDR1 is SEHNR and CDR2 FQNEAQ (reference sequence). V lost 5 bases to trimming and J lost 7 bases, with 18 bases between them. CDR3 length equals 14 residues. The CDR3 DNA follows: TGTGCCAGCAGCGCCGGGACGGCGTTTCGGGAGCAGTACTTC. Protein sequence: CASSAGTAFREQYF. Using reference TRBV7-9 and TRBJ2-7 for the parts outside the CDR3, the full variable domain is DTGVSQNPRHKITKRGQNVTFRCDPISEHNRLYWYRQTLGQGPEFLTYFQNEAQLEKSRLLSDRFSAERPKGSFSTLEIQRTEQGDSAMYLCASSAGTAFREQYFGPGTRLTVT.

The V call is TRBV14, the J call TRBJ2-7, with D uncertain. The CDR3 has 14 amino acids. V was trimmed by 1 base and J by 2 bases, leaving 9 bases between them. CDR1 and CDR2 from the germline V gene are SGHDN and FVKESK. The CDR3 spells CASSQVRATYEQYF. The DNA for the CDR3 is TGTGCCAGCAGCCAAGTCCGGGCAACCTACGAGCAGTACTTC.

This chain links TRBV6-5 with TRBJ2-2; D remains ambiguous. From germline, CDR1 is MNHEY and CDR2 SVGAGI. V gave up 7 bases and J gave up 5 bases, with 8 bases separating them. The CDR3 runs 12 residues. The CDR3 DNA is TGTGCCAGCACGGGCGAAACCGGGGAGCTGTTTTTT. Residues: CASTGETGELFF.

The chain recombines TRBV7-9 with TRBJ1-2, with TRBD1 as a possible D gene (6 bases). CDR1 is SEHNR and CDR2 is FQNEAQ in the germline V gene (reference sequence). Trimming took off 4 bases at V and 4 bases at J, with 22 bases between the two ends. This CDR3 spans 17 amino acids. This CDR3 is CASSSFMSGTQGYGYTF. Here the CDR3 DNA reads TGTGCCAGCAGCTCCTTTATGTCTGGGACACAGGGCTATGGCTACACCTTC.

CDR3 amino acids: CASSSLAGATHEQFF. The CDR3 DNA follows: TGTGCCAGCAGCTCCCTAGCGGGGGCAACCCATGAGCAGTTCTTC. The chain combines TRBV11-2 with TRBJ2-1; 10 bases line up with TRBD2. Losses at the gene ends were 4 bases for V and 8 bases for J; bases not matched to a gene: 8. The germline V gene encodes CDR1 SGHAT and CDR2 FQNNGV. CDR3 length equals 15 residues.

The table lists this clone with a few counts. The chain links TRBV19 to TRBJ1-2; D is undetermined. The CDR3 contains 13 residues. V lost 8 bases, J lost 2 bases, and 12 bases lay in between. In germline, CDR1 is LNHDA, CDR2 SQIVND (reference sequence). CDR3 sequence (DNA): TGTGCCAGTCGGGGTCCGAGGAACTATGGCTACACCTTC. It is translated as CASRGPRNYGYTF.

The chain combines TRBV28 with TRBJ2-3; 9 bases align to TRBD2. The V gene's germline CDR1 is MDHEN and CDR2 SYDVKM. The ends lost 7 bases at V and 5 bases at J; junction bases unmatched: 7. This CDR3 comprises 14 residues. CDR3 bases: TGTGCCAGCAAGGGCGGGGGGGCAATAGATACGCAGTATTTT. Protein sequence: CASKGGGAIDTQYF.

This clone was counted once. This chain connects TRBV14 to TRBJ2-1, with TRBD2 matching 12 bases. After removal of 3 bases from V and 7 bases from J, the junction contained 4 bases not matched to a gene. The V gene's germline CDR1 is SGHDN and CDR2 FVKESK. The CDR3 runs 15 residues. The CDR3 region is CASSHLAGGRNEQFF. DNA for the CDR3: TGTGCCAGCAGCCACCTAGCGGGGGGGCGTAATGAGCAGTTCTTC. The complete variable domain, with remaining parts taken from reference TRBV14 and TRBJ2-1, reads EAGVTQFPSHSVIEKGQTVTLRCDPISGHDNLYWYRRVMGKEIKFLLHFVKESKQDESGMPNNRFLAERTGGTYSTLKVQPAELEDSGVYFCASSHLAGGRNEQFFGPGTRLTVL.

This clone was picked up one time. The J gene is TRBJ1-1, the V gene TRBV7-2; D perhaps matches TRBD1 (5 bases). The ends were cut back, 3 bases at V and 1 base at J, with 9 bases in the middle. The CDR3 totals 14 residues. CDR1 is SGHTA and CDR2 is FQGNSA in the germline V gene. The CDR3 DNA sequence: TGTGCCAGCAGCTTTGGCAGGGCGAACACTGAAGCTTTCTTT. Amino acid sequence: CASSFGRANTEAFF.

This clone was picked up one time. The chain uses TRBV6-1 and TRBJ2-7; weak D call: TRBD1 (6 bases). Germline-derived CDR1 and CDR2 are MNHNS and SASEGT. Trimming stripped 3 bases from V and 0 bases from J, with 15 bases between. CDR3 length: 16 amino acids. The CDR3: CASSEGRTAISYEQYF. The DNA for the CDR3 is TGTGCCAGCAGTGAGGGGCGGACAGCCATCTCCTACGAGCAGTACTTC.

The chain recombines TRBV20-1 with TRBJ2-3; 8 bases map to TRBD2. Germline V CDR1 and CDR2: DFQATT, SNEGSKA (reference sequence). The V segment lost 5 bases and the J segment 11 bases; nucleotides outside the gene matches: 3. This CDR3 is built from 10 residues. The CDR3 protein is CSAARGGQYF. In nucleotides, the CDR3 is TGCAGTGCTGCTCGGGGGGGGCAGTATTTT.

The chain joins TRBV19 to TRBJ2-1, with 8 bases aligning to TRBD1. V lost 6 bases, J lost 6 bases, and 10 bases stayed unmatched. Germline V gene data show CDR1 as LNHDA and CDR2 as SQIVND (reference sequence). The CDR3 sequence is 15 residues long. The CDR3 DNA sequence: TGTGCCAGTAGGGAAGGACAGGGAGGTATCAATGAGCAGTTCTTC. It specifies CASREGQGGINEQFF.

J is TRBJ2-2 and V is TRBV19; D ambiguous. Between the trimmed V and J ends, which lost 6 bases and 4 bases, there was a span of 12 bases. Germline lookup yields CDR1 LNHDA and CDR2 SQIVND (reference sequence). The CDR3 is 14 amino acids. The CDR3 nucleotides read TGTGCCAGTAGGCGGTCACAAAGCACCGGGGAGCTGTTTTTT. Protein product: CASRRSQSTGELFF.

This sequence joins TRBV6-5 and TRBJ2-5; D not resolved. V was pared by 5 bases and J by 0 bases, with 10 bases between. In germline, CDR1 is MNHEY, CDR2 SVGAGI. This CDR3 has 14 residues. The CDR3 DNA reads TGTGCCAGCAGTCCCGGATACTACCAAGAGACCCAGTACTTC. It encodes CASSPGYYQETQYF.

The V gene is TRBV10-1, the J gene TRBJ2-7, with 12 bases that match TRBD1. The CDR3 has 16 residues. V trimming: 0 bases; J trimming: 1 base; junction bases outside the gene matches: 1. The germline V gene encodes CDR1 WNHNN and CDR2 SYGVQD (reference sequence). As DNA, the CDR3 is TGCGCCAGCAGTGAGTCGGGACAGGGGGCTTCCTACGAGCAGTACTTC. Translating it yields CASSESGQGASYEQYF.

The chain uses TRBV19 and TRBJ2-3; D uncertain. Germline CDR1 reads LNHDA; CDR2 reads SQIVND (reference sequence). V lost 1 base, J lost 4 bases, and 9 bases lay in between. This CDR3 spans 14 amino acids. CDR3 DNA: TGTGCCAGTAGTATAGTGCCCTTCGCAGATACGCAGTATTTT. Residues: CASSIVPFADTQYF. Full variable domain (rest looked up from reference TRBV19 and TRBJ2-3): DGGITQSPKYLFRKEGQNVTLSCEQNLNHDAMYWYRQDPGQGLRLIYYSQIVNDFQKGDIAEGYSVSREKKESFPLTVTSAQKNPTAFYLCASSIVPFADTQYFGPGTRLTVL.

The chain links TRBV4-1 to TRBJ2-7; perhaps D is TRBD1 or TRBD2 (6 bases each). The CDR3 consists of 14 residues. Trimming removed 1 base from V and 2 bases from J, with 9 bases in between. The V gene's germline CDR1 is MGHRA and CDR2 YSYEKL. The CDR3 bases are TGCGCCAGCAGCCAAGCTAGGGGGGCCTACGAGCAGTACTTC. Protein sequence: CASSQARGAYEQYF.

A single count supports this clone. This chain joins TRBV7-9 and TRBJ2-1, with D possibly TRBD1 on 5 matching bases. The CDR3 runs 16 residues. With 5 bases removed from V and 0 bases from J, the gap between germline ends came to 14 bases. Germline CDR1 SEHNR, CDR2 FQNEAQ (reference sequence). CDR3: CASSIQVPGSYNEQFF. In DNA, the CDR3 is TGTGCCAGCAGCATACAGGTCCCCGGCTCCTACAATGAGCAGTTCTTC.